One sample yielded the 2 T cell receptor beta chains listed below, sequenced in a study of regulatory T cells in long-lasting Graves disease. The time point denotes: persistent/refractory GD, antithyroid drugs over 5 years with positive TRAb. The authors made the TCR library using RNA they extracted from PBMCs. Sequencing libraries for TCR beta were prepared with iRepertoire HTBI primers and Arm-PCR of CDR3 regions. TCRdb ran MiXCR on the multiplex PCR reads and lists one entry per CDR3 protein. In the table there are roughly 450,000 distinct CDR3 sequences, roughly a quarter of which are singletons. The sequencing used peripheral blood mononuclear cells (PBMCs), collected when the disease was refractory, from a patient treated with antithyroid drugs. The origin of the receptors is a female donor with Graves disease.

This clonotype was found a few times. The V call is TRBV7-9, the J call TRBJ1-1, with 8 bases fitting TRBD1. The CDR3 totals 17 residues. Germline V lookup: CDR1 SEHNR, CDR2 FQNEAQ (reference sequence). The J segment lost 0 bases and the V segment lost 5 bases, leaving 11 bases of the junction unmatched. The CDR3 here is CASSHYRGAIMNTEAFF. In DNA form, the CDR3 reads TGTGCCAGCAGCCATTACAGGGGGGCGATTATGAACACTGAAGCTTTCTTT.

This chain connects TRBV12-3 or TRBV12-4 to TRBJ1-6; 10 bases are shared with TRBD1. The CDR3 is 15 amino acids. The J segment lost 7 bases and the V segment lost 6 bases, leaving 6 bases of the junction unmatched. The CDR3 region has the DNA TGTGCCAGCAGCCCCGGGGGACAGGGGAATTCACCCCTCCACTTT. It encodes CASSPGGQGNSPLHF.